Listed below are T cell receptor beta chains from one sample, sequenced in a study of regulatory T cells in long-lasting Graves disease. Each CDR3 protein is one row after TCRdb ran MiXCR on the multiplex PCR reads. The table records 400,000 to 550,000 distinct CDR3 sequences, about 17% of them present only once. These data also formed part of another study, on T cells in Graves' hyperthyroidism and ophthalmopathy.

The sequencing used peripheral blood mononuclear cells (PBMCs), collected at new diagnosis, from a patient treated with antithyroid drugs. The receptors shown here come from a woman aged 25 to 45 with Graves disease. The CDR3 runs from the conserved cysteine through the conserved F or W.

j_call	cdr3_length	v_call	cdr3_aa
TRBJ1-2	13	TRBV7-2	CASSLTEIYGYTF
TRBJ2-7	15	TRBV13	CASSPASGSSYEQYF
TRBJ2-1	17	TRBV6-1	CASSEGTSGRAYNEQFF
TRBJ2-5	15	TRBV7-2	CASSFSFASQETQYF
TRBJ2-1	15	TRBV2	CASSEAGDYYNEQFF
TRBJ2-3	15	TRBV7-2	CASSSYTSGRDTQYF
TRBJ1-5	15	TRBV3-1	CASSQRAGGNQPQHF
TRBJ2-2	21	TRBV7-8	CASSLVDFRGLAGESTGELFF
TRBJ2-1	15	TRBV6-4	CASSEAGGPYNEQFF
TRBJ1-1	15	TRBV3-1	CASSQPTGGETEAFF
TRBJ2-7	14	TRBV28	CASSGRDRGDEQYF
TRBJ1-4	17	TRBV6-2/TRBV6-3	CASRPRSEVWSKEKLFF
TRBJ1-4	13	TRBV20-1	CSARGQLNEKLFF
TRBJ2-2	15	TRBV7-3	CASSSQSTSREELFF
TRBJ2-1	18	TRBV5-1	CASTQRGTSGRALNEQFF
TRBJ2-1	15	TRBV5-5	CASSLQGWGYNEQFF
TRBJ2-1	15	TRBV7-9	CASSRGLLQYNEQFF
TRBJ2-1	17	TRBV7-9	CASSLAEDTSSYNEQFF
TRBJ1-1	14	TRBV29-1	CSVSAGTILPEAFF
TRBJ2-1	15	TRBV20-1	CSAIIPGLASNEQFF
TRBJ2-7	17	TRBV2	CASSLAVRLDSPGEQYF
TRBJ2-5	14	TRBV7-6	CASSSPSAKETQYF
TRBJ2-5	11	TRBV24-1	CATSSQETQYF
TRBJ1-1	13	TRBV3-1	CASSQIMNTEAFF
TRBJ2-5	12	TRBV20-1	CSPGLAEETQYF
TRBJ2-5	14	TRBV11-2	CASSPRWGKETQYF
TRBJ1-1	13	TRBV29-1	CSVDRGAAKEAFF
TRBJ2-1	16	TRBV12-3/TRBV12-4	CASSTGRLSSYNEQFF
TRBJ1-2	15	TRBV18	CASSSLDKPLGGYTF
TRBJ2-3	14	TRBV6-1	CASRKSGDADTQYF
TRBJ2-3	13	TRBV7-2	CASSVDYTDTQYF
TRBJ2-7	16	TRBV7-9	CASSLVGTGAGNEQYF
TRBJ2-3	15	TRBV19	CASSLQRGSGDTQYF
TRBJ2-1	14	TRBV15	CATSREDAGVEQFF
TRBJ1-2	14	TRBV20-1	CSALRRLEDYGYTF
TRBJ1-5	14	TRBV3-1	CASSRTVSNQPQHF
TRBJ2-4	13	TRBV3-1	CASSLGAKNIQYF
TRBJ2-1	14	TRBV30	CAWSMGVSYNEQFF
TRBJ2-7	14	TRBV7-2	CASSLVAGVGEQYF
TRBJ2-7	16	TRBV3-1	CASSLHQAGAKPEQYF
TRBJ1-5	14	TRBV28	CASSLSSGIQPQHF
TRBJ2-1	20	TRBV28	CASSFVSGLIAGGSIYEQFF
TRBJ2-7	13	TRBV7-9	CASSQQGPYEQYF